A single T cell receptor beta chain is shown here with its context. This sample stems from a study of blood T cell repertoires in COVID-19. Across the study: COVID-19 samples, acute and convalescent, were from the United States, Italy and Spain. Sources were T cells, B-cell-depleted T cells, or PBMCs; the material itself was cDNA or gDNA.

Per the germline V gene, CDR1 is MGHDK and CDR2 is SYGVNS. The CDR3 runs 12 residues. Trimming removed 8 bases from V and 10 bases from J, with 17 bases in between. Per the original methods: For nucleated cells, counts were estimated from reference gene primer amplification. Here immunoSEQ multiplex PCR was the method, and the copy in TCRdb shows in-frame clones only, minus some. V and J calls and clone size are given by that table; D and trimming were obtained from the DNA. The table records 29,000 or so clones, just over 90% of them present only once. V usage is TRBV25-1 and J usage is TRBJ1-1; the D gene is possibly TRBD1 (5 bases). The sequencing input was peripheral blood. The clonotype originates from a man between 50 and 59 years old with active COVID-19. CDR3 protein: CASCMTAGPAFF. The CDR3 DNA reads as TGTGCCAGCTGTATGACGGCAGGGCCAGCTTTCTTT.